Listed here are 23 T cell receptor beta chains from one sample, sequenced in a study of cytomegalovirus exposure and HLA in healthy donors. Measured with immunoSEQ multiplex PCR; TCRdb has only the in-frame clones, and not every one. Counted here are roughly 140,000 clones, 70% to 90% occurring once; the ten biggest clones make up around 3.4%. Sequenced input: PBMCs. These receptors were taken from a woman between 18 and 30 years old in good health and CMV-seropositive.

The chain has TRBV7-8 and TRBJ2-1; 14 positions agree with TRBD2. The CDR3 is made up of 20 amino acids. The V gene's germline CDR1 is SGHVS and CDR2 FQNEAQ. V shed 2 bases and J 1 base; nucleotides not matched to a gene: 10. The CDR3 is CASSLPGLAGEGSSYNEQFF. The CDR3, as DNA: TGTGCCAGCAGCTTACCGGGACTAGCGGGAGAAGGGAGTTCCTACAATGAGCAGTTCTTC.

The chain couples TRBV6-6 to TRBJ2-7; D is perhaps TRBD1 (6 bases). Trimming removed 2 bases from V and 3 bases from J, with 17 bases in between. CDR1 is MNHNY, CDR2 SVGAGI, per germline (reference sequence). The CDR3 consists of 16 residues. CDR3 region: CASSYPPSDSNYEQYF. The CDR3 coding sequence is TGTGCCAGCAGTTACCCTCCCTCGGACAGTAACTACGAGCAGTACTTC.

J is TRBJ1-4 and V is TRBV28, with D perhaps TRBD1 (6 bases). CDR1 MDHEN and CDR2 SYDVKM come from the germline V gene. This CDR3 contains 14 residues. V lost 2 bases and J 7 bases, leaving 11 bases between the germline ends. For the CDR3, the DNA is TGTGCCAGCAGTTTAGCAGGGGATAGTGAAAAACTGTTTTTT. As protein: CASSLAGDSEKLFF.

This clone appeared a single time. CDR3 coding DNA: TGTGCCACCAGCAGAGACGGGAGAAGCGAGCAGTACTTC. This sequence encodes CATSRDGRSEQYF. The rearrangement links TRBV15 to TRBJ2-7; possible D gene TRBD2, 6 bases. The CDR3 extends over 13 amino acids. Trimming shortened V by 0 bases and J by 6 bases, and 9 bases separated the two germline ends. Germline lookup yields CDR1 LNHNV and CDR2 YYDKDF (reference sequence).

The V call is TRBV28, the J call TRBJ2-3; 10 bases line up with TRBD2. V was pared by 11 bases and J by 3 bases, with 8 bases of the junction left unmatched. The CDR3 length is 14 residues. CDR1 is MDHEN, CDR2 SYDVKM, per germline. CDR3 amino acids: CAVEAGGLTDTQYF. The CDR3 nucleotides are TGTGCCGTCGAAGCGGGAGGGCTGACAGATACGCAGTATTTT. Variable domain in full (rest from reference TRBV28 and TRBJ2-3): DVKVTQSSRYLVKRTGEKVFLECVQDMDHENMFWYRQDPGLGLRLIYFSYDVKMKEKGDIPEGYSVSREKKERFSLILESASTNQTSMYLCAVEAGGLTDTQYFGPGTRLTVL.

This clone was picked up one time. Written as DNA, the CDR3 is TGTGCCAGCAGCCGGCAGGGGGCTCCACTTGGCTACACCTTC. Translation gives CASSRQGAPLGYTF. J is TRBJ1-2 and V is TRBV7-9; 8 bases line up with TRBD1. Looked up from germline, CDR1 is SEHNR and CDR2 is FQNEAQ (reference sequence). The V segment lost 5 bases and the J segment 7 bases; nucleotides outside the gene matches: 9. There are 14 residues in the CDR3.

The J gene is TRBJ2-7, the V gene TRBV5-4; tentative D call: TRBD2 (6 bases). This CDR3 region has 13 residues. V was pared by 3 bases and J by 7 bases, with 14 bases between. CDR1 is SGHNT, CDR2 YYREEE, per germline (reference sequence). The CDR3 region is CASSWTWGEEQYF. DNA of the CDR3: TGTGCCAGCAGCTGGACTTGGGGGGAGGAGCAGTACTTC.

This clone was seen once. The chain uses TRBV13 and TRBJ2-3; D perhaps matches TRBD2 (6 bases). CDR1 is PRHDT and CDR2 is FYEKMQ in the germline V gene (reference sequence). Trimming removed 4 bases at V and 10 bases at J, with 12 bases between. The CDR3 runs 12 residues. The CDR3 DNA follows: TGTGCCAGCAGCTCCGGGGGATCAGCGCAGTATTTT. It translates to CASSSGGSAQYF. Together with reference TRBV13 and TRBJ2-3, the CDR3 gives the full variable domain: AAGVIQSPRHLIKEKRETATLKCYPIPRHDTVYWYQQGPGQDPQFLISFYEKMQSDKGSIPDRFSAQQFSDYHSELNMSSLELGDSALYFCASSSGGSAQYFGPGTRLTVL.

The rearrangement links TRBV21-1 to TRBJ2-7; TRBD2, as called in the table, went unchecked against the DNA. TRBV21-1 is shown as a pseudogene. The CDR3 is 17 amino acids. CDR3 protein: CASSTEPTSVRSYEQYF. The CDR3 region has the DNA TGTGCCAGCAGCACCGAGCCGACTAGCGTTCGAAGCTACGAGCAGTACTTC.

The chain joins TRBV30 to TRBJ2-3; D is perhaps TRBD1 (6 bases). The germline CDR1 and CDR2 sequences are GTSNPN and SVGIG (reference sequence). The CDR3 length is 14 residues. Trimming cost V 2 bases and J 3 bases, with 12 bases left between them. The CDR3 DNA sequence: TGTGCCTGGAGTTTACAGGGAAGTACAGATACGCAGTATTTT. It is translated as CAWSLQGSTDTQYF.

The CDR3 spells CASSLDGRSYEQYF. The DNA for the CDR3 is TGTGCCAGCAGCTTGGATGGCAGATCCTACGAGCAGTACTTC. This sequence joins TRBV5-4 and TRBJ2-7, with no clear D. This CDR3 is 14 amino acids long. Germline assignment: CDR1 SGHNT and CDR2 YYREEE (reference sequence). V was cut by 0 bases and J by 1 base, with 8 bases left in between.

DNA for the CDR3: TGTGCCGGGAGCGGTCCTTTCGGAACCCAGTACTTC. It yields the protein CAGSGPFGTQYF. V usage is TRBV11-1 and J usage is TRBJ2-5; possible D gene TRBD2, 5 bases. Between the trimmed V and J ends, which lost 11 bases and 8 bases, there was a span of 18 bases. Germline CDR1 and CDR2: SGHAT and FQDESV (reference sequence). CDR3 size: 12 residues. Full variable domain (outside the CDR3, taken from reference TRBV11-1 and TRBJ2-5): EAEVAQSPRYKITEKSQAVAFWCDPISGHATLYWYRQILGQGPELLVQFQDESVVDDSQLPKDRFSAERLKGVDSTLKIQPAELGDSAMYLCAGSGPFGTQYFGPGTRLLVL.

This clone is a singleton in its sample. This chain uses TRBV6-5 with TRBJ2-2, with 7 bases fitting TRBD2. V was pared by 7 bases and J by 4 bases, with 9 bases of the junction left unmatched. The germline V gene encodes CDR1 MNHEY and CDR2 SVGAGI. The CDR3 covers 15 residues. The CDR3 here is CASKLWRESTGELFF. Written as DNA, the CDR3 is TGTGCCAGCAAATTATGGCGGGAGAGCACCGGGGAGCTGTTTTTT.

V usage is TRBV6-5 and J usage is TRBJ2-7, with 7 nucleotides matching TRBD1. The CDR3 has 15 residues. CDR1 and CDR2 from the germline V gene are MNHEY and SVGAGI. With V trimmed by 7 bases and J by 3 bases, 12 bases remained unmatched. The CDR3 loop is CASTQLTAGGYEQYF. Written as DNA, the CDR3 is TGTGCCAGCACTCAGTTAACAGCAGGGGGCTACGAGCAGTACTTC.

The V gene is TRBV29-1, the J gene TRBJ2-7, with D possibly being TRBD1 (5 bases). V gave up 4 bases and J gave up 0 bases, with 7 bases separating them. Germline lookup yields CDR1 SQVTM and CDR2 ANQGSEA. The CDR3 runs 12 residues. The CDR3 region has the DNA TGCAGCGTTGTTCAGGGCTCCTACGAGCAGTACTTC. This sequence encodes CSVVQGSYEQYF.

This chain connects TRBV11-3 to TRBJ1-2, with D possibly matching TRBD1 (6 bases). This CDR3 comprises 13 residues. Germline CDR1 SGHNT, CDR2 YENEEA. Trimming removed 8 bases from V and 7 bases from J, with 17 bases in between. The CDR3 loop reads CASQGQAGFGYTF. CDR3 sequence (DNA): TGTGCCAGCCAGGGGCAGGCAGGATTTGGCTACACCTTC.

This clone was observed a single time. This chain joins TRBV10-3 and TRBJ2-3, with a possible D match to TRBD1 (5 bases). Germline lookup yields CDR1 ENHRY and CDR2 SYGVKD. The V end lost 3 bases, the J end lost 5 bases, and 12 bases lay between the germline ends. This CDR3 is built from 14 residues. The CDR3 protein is CAISDRADVDTQYF. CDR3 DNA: TGTGCCATCAGTGACAGGGCTGATGTAGATACGCAGTATTTT.

The CDR3 bases are TGTGCCAGTCAAAATCAGGGCTCTTACGAGCAGTACTTC. Protein product: CASQNQGSYEQYF. The genes are TRBV19 and TRBJ2-7; a weak D match, TRBD1 (5 bases). The CDR3 is 13 residues long. V was shortened by 8 bases and J by 4 bases, with 15 bases between the two germline ends. The V gene's germline CDR1 is LNHDA and CDR2 SQIVND (reference sequence). Variable domain in full (rest from reference TRBV19 and TRBJ2-7): DGGITQSPKYLFRKEGQNVTLSCEQNLNHDAMYWYRQDPGQGLRLIYYSQIVNDFQKGDIAEGYSVSREKKESFPLTVTSAQKNPTAFYLCASQNQGSYEQYFGPGTRLTVT.

CDR3: CASSRRGQGAPNTEAFF. CDR3 in DNA: TGTGCCAGCAGCCGAAGGGGGCAGGGGGCGCCGAACACTGAAGCTTTCTTT. The V and J genes are TRBV27 and TRBJ1-1; 8 bases line up with TRBD1. J gave up 1 base and V 6 bases, and 13 bases lay outside the gene matches. Germline CDR1 MNHEY, CDR2 SMNVEV (reference sequence). The CDR3 runs to 17 residues.

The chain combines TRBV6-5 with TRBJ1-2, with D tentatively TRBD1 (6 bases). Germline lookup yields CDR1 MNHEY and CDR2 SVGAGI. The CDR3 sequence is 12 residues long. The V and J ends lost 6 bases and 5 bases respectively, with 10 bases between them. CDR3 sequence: CASSRTDYGYTF. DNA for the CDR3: TGTGCCAGCAGCCGGACAGATTATGGCTACACCTTC.

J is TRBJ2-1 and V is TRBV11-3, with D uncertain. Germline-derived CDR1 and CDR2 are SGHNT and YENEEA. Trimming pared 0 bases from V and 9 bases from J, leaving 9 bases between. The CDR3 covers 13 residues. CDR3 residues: CASSLDRYTEQFF. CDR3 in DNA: TGTGCCAGCAGCTTAGATCGGTATACTGAGCAGTTCTTC.

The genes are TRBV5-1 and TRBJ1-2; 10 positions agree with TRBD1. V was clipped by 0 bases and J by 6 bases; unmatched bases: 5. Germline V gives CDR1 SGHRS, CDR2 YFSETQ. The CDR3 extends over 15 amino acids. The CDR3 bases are TGCGCCAGCAGCTTGGGGACAGGGGGTCTCAATGGCTACACCTTC. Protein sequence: CASSLGTGGLNGYTF.

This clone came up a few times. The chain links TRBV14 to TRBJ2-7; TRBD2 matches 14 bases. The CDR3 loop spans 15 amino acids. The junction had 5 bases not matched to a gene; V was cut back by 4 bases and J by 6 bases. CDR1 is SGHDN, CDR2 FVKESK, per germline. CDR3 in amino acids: CASSPWTSGRREQYF. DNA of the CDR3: TGTGCCAGCAGCCCTTGGACTAGCGGGAGGCGCGAGCAGTACTTC.